Each of the 18 T cell receptor beta chains below was sequenced from the same sample in a study of blood T cell repertoires in COVID-19 (dated by TCRdb to the early 2020s). The library came from the immunoSEQ multiplex PCR assay. TCRdb took over this immuneACCESS table, retaining in-frame rearrangements with V and J assigned. Such tables are incomplete; in checked studies, under half of the missing clones stem from an unresolved V gene, and the remainder is unexplained. The sample table shows 77,000 or so clones, and about 90% are seen once. The ten largest clones take up under 6% of the sample. The sample comprised peripheral blood. The receptors originated from a man between 45 and 60 years old with active COVID-19.

V and J are TRBV12-5 and TRBJ1-2, with a tentative D call TRBD1 (6 bases). The V gene's germline CDR1 is LGHNT and CDR2 FRNRAP. The germline V and J ends were trimmed by 1 base and 4 bases, with 19 bases remaining between them. The CDR3 has 17 residues. The CDR3 sequence is CASGLELGASTGYGYTF. In nucleotides, the CDR3 is TGTGCTAGTGGTTTGGAACTGGGGGCGTCAACCGGCTATGGCTACACCTTC. Full variable domain (rest looked up from reference TRBV12-5 and TRBJ1-2): DARVTQTPRHKVTEMGQEVTMRCQPILGHNTVFWYRQTMMQGLELLAYFRNRAPLDDSGMPKDRFSAEMPDATLATLKIQPSEPRDSAVYFCASGLELGASTGYGYTFGSGTRLTVV.

The rearrangement links TRBV25-1 to TRBJ2-1; D unclear. Germline V gene data show CDR1 as MGHDK and CDR2 as SYGVNS. CDR3 length equals 12 residues. V was pared by 5 bases and J by 6 bases, with 8 bases between. CDR3 DNA: TGTGCCAGCAGTACGCCTAGCAATGAGCAGTTCTTC. It yields the protein CASSTPSNEQFF.

This clone occurred once. The chain couples TRBV28 to TRBJ2-7; tentatively, D is TRBD1 (6 bases). The germline gives CDR1 MDHEN, CDR2 SYDVKM. The V end lost 6 bases, the J end lost 1 base, and 7 bases lay between the germline ends. The CDR3 covers 12 residues. The CDR3 nucleotides are TGTGCCAGCAGCAGGGGTTCCTACGAGCAGTACTTC. Its translation is CASSRGSYEQYF.

The chain recombines TRBV19 with TRBJ2-1; D gene unclear. This CDR3 has 13 amino acids. The germline V gene has CDR1 LNHDA and CDR2 SQIVND (reference sequence). V was pared by 6 bases and J by 8 bases, with 14 bases between. The CDR3 loop is CASRFARRHEQFF. The CDR3 region has the DNA TGTGCCAGTAGGTTTGCTAGACGACATGAGCAGTTCTTC.

The chain employs TRBV12-3 or TRBV12-4 and TRBJ2-1; D possibly corresponds to TRBD2 (6 bases). The CDR3 runs to 13 residues. V was pared by 8 bases and J by 10 bases, with 18 bases between. CDR3 nucleotide sequence: TGTGCCAGCTGCCTGGGGGACTCAGGCGAGCAGTTCTTC. Translated, it gives CASCLGDSGEQFF.

V and J are TRBV5-4 and TRBJ2-2; 14 positions agree with TRBD2. The V gene end was trimmed by 4 bases and the J gene end by 7 bases; junction bases not matched to a gene: 9. The V gene's germline CDR1 is SGHNT and CDR2 YYREEE (reference sequence). This CDR3 has 17 amino acids. The CDR3 sequence is CASSPGTSGGAFGELFF. CDR3 coding DNA: TGTGCCAGCAGCCCTGGGACTAGCGGGGGCGCCTTCGGGGAGCTGTTTTTT.

The CDR3: CASRDTEHDYGYTF. The CDR3 DNA reads as TGCGCCAGCAGAGACACAGAGCACGACTATGGCTACACCTTC. The gene calls are TRBV10-1 and TRBJ1-2; D unresolved. This CDR3 spans 14 amino acids. Trimming took off 6 bases at V and 3 bases at J, with 14 bases between the two ends. CDR1 and CDR2 (germline): WNHNN, SYGVQD (reference sequence).

The V and J genes are TRBV5-4 and TRBJ2-1; TRBD2 agrees at 9 bases. Trimming at V came to 0 bases and at J to 9 bases, leaving 4 bases not matched to a gene. The CDR3 is 14 amino acids. Per germline, CDR1 SGHNT and CDR2 YYREEE (reference sequence). The CDR3 region has the DNA TGTGCCAGCAGCTTGGCTAGCGGGACTGGTGAGCAGTTCTTC. Protein product: CASSLASGTGEQFF.

The genes are TRBV6-5 and TRBJ2-1; unclear D gene. CDR1 and CDR2 (germline): MNHEY, SVGAGI. The CDR3 contains 13 residues. V shed 6 bases and J shed 5 bases, with 11 bases lying between them. The CDR3 DNA reads as TGTGCCAGCAGCTCACCGGTCAACAATGAGCAGTTCTTC. Translation gives CASSSPVNNEQFF.

This chain links TRBV29-1 with TRBJ2-3; a weak D match, TRBD1 (6 bases). The CDR3 covers 16 residues. Germline assignment: CDR1 SQVTM and CDR2 ANQGSEA. Trimming shortened V by 6 bases and J by 0 bases, and 19 bases separated the two germline ends. CDR3 coding DNA: TGCAGCGTGAAAAACGCAGGGGTGGAGAGCACAGATACGCAGTATTTT. The encoded protein is CSVKNAGVESTDTQYF.

The V gene is TRBV5-5, the J gene TRBJ1-2, with unresolved D. Germline V gene sequence: CDR1 SGHKS, CDR2 YYEKEE (reference sequence). This CDR3 contains 15 residues. Deletions cut 0 bases from V and 8 bases from J, with 17 bases between. CDR3 region: CASSLEPGLKVGYTF. CDR3 DNA sequence: TGTGCCAGCAGCTTGGAGCCAGGCCTTAAGGTCGGCTACACCTTC.

DNA for the CDR3: TGTGCTAGGGGGGGGTTGGGCACAGATACGCAGTATTTT. Translating gives CARGGLGTDTQYF. The chain carries TRBV12-5 and TRBJ2-3; 7 nucleotides align to TRBD2. CDR1 LGHNT and CDR2 FRNRAP come from the germline V gene. V lost 9 bases to trimming and J lost 1 base; unmatched junction nucleotides: 4. This CDR3 comprises 13 residues.

The chain joins TRBV6-1 to TRBJ1-1; TRBD1 might be the D (6 bases). Germline lookup yields CDR1 MNHNS and CDR2 SASEGT. V dropped 4 bases and J dropped 6 bases, with 12 bases sitting between them. The CDR3 length is 13 residues. The CDR3 DNA follows: TGTGCCAGCAGTGTTACAGGGCTCGCTGAAGCTTTCTTT. This encodes CASSVTGLAEAFF.

V gene TRBV9 combines with J gene TRBJ1-3; the D gene is possibly TRBD1 (5 bases). V was shortened by 2 bases and J by 6 bases, with 12 bases between the two germline ends. The CDR3 consists of 14 residues. Germline lookup yields CDR1 SGDLS and CDR2 YYNGEE. The CDR3 protein is CASSVKVGANTIYF. CDR3 DNA sequence: TGTGCCAGCAGCGTTAAGGTTGGGGCAAACACCATATATTTT.

CDR3: CASSSRGSSNEKLFF. The CDR3 nucleotides are TGTGCCAGCAGCTCCAGGGGCAGCTCTAATGAAAAACTGTTTTTT. The V call is TRBV3-1 (or the pseudogene TRBV3-2), the J call TRBJ1-4; D is perhaps TRBD1 (6 bases). The CDR3 has 15 residues. Germline V lookup: CDR1 LGHDT, CDR2 YNNKEL (reference sequence). Trimming removed 5 bases from V and 3 bases from J, with 13 bases in between.

The rearrangement joins TRBV9 to TRBJ2-1; D gene uncertain. The V end was cut by 0 bases, the J end by 7 bases, with 8 bases between. Germline CDR1 SGDLS, CDR2 YYNGEE. This CDR3 has 13 residues. The chain's CDR3 is CASSVDPVNEQFF. CDR3 DNA: TGTGCCAGCAGCGTAGATCCCGTTAATGAGCAGTTCTTC.

This clone came up a few times. The CDR3 reads CASSFYHATGPGAEAFF. CDR3 bases: TGTGCCAGCAGCTTCTACCACGCGACAGGGCCAGGCGCTGAAGCTTTCTTT. J is TRBJ1-1 and V is TRBV11-3, with 7 bases aligning to TRBD1. The J segment lost 6 bases and the V segment lost 3 bases, leaving 16 bases of the junction unmatched. This CDR3 has 17 amino acids. Germline V lookup: CDR1 SGHNT, CDR2 YENEEA.

V and J are TRBV7-9 and TRBJ2-5; 8 nucleotides line up with TRBD1. The CDR3 length is 15 residues. Germline assignment: CDR1 SEHNR and CDR2 FQNEAQ (reference sequence). Trimming cost V 3 bases and J 1 base; bases outside gene matches: 4. The CDR3, as DNA: TGTGCCAGCAGCTTTAACGACAGGGGCCAAGAGACCCAGTACTTC. It specifies CASSFNDRGQETQYF.